The entry below describes one T cell receptor beta chain. Antigen specificity is unknown. Sequencing used immunoSEQ multiplex PCR; TCRdb keeps in-frame clones, though not all of them. The sample has approximately 100,000 clones; 90% are singletons. This sample stems from a study of OX40 agonist ivuxolimab in advanced cancers. The ends were cut back, 6 bases at V and 5 bases at J, with 6 bases in the middle. The germline CDR1 and CDR2 sequences are SGHRS and YFSETQ. CDR3 size: 11 residues. Regarding the study as a whole: Compared with CD4+, CD8+ T cells on average had more expanded clones.

Material: CD4+ or CD8+ T cells sorted from blood, obtained in a trial of the OX40 agonist ivuxolimab. This TCR was sampled from an adult with an advanced solid tumor such as melanoma, head and neck, liver or kidney cancer. The chain couples TRBV5-1 to TRBJ2-1, with D uncertain. CDR3 protein: CASKFDNEQFF. The CDR3 bases are TGCGCCAGCAAGTTCGACAATGAGCAGTTCTTC.